This T cell receptor (beta chain) was sequenced in a study of blood T cell repertoires in COVID-19. Study-wide context: Donors in the United States, Italy and Spain gave samples during acute or convalescent COVID-19. The cDNA or gDNA used as material had been derived from T cells, B-cell-depleted T cells, or PBMCs.

Germline V gives CDR1 SGHKS, CDR2 YYEKEE (reference sequence). J lost 5 bases, V lost 0 bases, and 2 bases had no gene match. This CDR3 contains 16 residues. Under the authors' procedure: Nucleated cell counts were estimated from reference gene primer amplification. Repertoires were generated with immunoSEQ multiplex PCR, while TCRdb's copy carries only in-frame clones and drops some. The V and J calls and clone size were taken over from that table, and D and trimming were inferred from the DNA. The sample lists tens of thousands of clones, around four fifths occurring once. The sample taken for sequencing was peripheral blood. The genes are TRBV5-5 and TRBJ2-5; 15 positions agree with TRBD2. The TCR originated in a human donor in a cohort sampled during active COVID-19. The CDR3 spells CASSLVGTSGGETQYF. CDR3 DNA sequence: TGTGCCAGCAGCTTGGTTGGGACTAGCGGGGGGGAGACCCAGTACTTC.